The entry below gives a single TCR beta chain sequence along with its context. The source of the sample is a study of yellow fever vaccine responses in identical twins. TCRdb passed the RT-PCR reads through MiXCR, listing each CDR3 protein once. The sample lists a few thousand distinct CDR3 sequences; 85% were seen once. There are 14 residues in the CDR3. With V trimmed by 2 bases and J by 1 base, 5 bases remained unmatched. Germline V CDR1 and CDR2: SQVTM, ANQGSEA. The receptor was isolated from a woman in her late teens or twenties who received the yellow fever vaccine. The sample in question was T cells from blood (PBMCs), unsorted or a sorted subset (not recorded which), obtained before or after yellow fever vaccination (not recorded which). The chain carries TRBV29-1 and TRBJ2-7; 7 bases fit TRBD2. As DNA, the CDR3 is TGCAGCGTTGAATCTAGCGGCCGATCCTACGAGCAGTACTTC. This codes for CSVESSGRSYEQYF.